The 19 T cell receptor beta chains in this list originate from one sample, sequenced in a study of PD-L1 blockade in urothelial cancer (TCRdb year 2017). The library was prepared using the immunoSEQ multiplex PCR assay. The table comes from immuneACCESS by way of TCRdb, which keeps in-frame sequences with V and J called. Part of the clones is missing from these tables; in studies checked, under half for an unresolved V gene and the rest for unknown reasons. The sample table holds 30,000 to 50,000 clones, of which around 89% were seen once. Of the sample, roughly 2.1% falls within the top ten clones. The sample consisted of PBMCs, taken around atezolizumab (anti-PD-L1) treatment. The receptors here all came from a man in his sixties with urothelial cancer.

The DNA of the CDR3 is TGTGCCAGCAGCTTAAGACAGGGATCGTATAGCAATCAGCCCCAGCATTTT. As protein: CASSLRQGSYSNQPQHF. The rearrangement joins TRBV5-6 to TRBJ1-5, with 7 bases that match TRBD1. Trimming removed 2 bases from V and 0 bases from J; junction bases left unmatched: 8. The CDR3 loop spans 17 amino acids. Germline V gene sequence: CDR1 SGHDT, CDR2 YYEEEE.

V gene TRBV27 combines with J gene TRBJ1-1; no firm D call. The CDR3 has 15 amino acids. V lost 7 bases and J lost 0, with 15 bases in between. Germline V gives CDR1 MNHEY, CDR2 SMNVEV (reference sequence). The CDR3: CASTTSGGMNTEAFF. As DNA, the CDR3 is TGTGCCAGCACCACCTCGGGAGGGATGAACACTGAAGCTTTCTTT.

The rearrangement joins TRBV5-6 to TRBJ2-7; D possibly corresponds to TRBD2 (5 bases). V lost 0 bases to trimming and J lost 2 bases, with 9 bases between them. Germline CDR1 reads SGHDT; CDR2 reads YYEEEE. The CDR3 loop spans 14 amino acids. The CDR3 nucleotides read TGTGCCAGCAGCTTGGGACTAAAGGCCTACGAGCAGTACTTC. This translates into CASSLGLKAYEQYF.

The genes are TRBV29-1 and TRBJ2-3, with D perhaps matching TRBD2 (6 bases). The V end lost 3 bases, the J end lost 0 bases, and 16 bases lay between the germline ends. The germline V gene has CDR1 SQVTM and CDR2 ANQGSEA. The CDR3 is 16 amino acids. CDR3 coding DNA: TGCAGCGTTGAGGGGGGTGGCGGGGACAGCACAGATACGCAGTATTTT. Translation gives CSVEGGGGDSTDTQYF.

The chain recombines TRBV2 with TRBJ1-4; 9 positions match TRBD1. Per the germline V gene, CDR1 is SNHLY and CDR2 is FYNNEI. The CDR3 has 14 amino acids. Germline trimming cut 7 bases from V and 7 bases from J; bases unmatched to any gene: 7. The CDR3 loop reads CASTKDRGSEKLFF. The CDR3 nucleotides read TGTGCCAGCACCAAGGACAGGGGAAGTGAAAAACTGTTTTTT. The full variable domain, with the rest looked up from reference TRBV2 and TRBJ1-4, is EPEVTQTPSHQVTQMGQEVILRCVPISNHLYFYWYRQILGQKVEFLVSFYNNEISEKSEIFDDQFSVERPDGSNFTLKIRSTKLEDSAMYFCASTKDRGSEKLFFGSGTQLSVL.

CDR3 residues: CASTVLDSWSEAFF. The CDR3, as DNA: TGTGCCAGCACCGTCCTGGACAGTTGGTCTGAAGCTTTCTTT. The chain is built from TRBV2 and TRBJ1-1, with D maybe TRBD1 (6 bases). V was cut by 7 bases and J by 6 bases, with 18 bases left in between. The V gene's germline CDR1 is SNHLY and CDR2 FYNNEI. This CDR3 has 14 residues. Looking up the rest from reference TRBV2 and TRBJ1-1 gives the full variable domain: EPEVTQTPSHQVTQMGQEVILRCVPISNHLYFYWYRQILGQKVEFLVSFYNNEISEKSEIFDDQFSVERPDGSNFTLKIRSTKLEDSAMYFCASTVLDSWSEAFFGQGTRLTVV.

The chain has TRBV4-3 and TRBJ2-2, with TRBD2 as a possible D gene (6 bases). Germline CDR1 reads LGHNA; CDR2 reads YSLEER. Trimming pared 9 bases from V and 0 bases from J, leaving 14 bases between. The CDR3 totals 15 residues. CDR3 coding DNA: TGCGCCAGTTCGCGGGGCGCCACGAACACCGGGGAGCTGTTTTTT. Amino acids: CASSRGATNTGELFF.

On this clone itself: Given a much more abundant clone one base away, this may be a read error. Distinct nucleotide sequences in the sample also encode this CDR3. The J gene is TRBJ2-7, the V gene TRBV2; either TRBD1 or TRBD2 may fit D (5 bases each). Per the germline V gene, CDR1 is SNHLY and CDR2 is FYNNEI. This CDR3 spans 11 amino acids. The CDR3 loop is CASRGAYEQYF. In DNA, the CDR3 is TGCGCCAGCAGAGGGGCCTACGAGCAGTACTTC.

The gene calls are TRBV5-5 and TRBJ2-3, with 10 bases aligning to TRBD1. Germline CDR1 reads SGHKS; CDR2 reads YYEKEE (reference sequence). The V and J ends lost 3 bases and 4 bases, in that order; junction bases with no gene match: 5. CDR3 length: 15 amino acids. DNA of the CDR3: TGTGCCAGCAGCTACGGGACAGGGGAACCAGATACGCAGTATTTT. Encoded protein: CASSYGTGEPDTQYF.

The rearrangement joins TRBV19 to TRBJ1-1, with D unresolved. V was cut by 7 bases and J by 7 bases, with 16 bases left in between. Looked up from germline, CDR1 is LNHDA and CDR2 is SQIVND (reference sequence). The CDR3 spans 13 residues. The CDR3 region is CASIRESRGEAFF. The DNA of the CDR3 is TGTGCCAGTATTCGGGAGAGTCGAGGTGAAGCTTTCTTT.

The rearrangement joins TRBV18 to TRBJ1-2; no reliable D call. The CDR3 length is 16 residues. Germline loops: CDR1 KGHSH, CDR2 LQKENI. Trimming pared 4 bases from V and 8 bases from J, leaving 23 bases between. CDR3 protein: CASSLPVEVVKFGYTF. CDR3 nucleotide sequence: TGTGCCAGCTCACTTCCAGTCGAGGTTGTGAAGTTCGGCTACACCTTC.

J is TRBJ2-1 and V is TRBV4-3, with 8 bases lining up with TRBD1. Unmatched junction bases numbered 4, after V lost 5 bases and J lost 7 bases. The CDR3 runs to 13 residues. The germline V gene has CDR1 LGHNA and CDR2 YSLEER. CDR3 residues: CASSWTGRNEQFF. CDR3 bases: TGCGCCAGCAGCTGGACAGGGAGGAATGAGCAGTTCTTC.

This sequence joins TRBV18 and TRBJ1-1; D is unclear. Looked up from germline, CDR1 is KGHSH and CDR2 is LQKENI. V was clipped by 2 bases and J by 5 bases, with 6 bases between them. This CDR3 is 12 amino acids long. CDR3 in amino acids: CASSPARTEAFF. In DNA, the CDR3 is TGTGCCAGCTCACCAGCCCGGACTGAAGCTTTCTTT.

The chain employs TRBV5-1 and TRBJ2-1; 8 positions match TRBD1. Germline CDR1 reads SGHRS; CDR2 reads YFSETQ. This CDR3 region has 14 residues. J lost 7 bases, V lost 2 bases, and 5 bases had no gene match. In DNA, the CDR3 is TGCGCCAGCAGCTTCTCGGGACAGGTGAATGAGCAGTTCTTC. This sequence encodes CASSFSGQVNEQFF.

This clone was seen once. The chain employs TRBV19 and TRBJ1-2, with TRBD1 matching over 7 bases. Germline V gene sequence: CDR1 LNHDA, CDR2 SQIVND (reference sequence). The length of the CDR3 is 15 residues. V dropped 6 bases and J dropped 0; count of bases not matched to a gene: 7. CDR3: CASSRDSNANYGYTF. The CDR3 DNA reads TGTGCCAGTAGCCGGGACAGTAATGCTAACTATGGCTACACCTTC.

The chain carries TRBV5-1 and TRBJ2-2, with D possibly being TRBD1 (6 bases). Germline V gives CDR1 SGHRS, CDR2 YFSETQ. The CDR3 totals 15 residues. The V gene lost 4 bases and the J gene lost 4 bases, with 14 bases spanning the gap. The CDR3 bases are TGCGCCAGCAGCCCCCGGACAGAACCCACCGGGGAGCTGTTTTTT. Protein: CASSPRTEPTGELFF.

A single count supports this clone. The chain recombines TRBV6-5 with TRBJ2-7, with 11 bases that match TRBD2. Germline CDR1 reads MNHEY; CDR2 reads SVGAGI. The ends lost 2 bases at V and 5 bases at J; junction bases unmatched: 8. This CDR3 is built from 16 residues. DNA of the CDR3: TGTGCCAGCAGTTACACCTTAGCGGGAGGGCCTAACGAGCAGTACTTC. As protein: CASSYTLAGGPNEQYF.

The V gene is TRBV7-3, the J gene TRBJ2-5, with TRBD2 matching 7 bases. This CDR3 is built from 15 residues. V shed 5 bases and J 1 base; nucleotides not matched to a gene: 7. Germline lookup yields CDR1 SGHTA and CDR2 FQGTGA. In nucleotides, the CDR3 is TGTGCCAGCAGCCCCGAAGCGGGATCCCAAGAGACCCAGTACTTC. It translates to CASSPEAGSQETQYF.

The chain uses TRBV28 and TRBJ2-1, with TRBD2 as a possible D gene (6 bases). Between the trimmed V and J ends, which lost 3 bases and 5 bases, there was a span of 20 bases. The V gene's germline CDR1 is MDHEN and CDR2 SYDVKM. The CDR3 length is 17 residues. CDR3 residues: CASSFVPSAGIDNEQFF. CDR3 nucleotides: TGTGCCAGCAGTTTCGTCCCCAGCGCGGGGATCGACAATGAGCAGTTCTTC.